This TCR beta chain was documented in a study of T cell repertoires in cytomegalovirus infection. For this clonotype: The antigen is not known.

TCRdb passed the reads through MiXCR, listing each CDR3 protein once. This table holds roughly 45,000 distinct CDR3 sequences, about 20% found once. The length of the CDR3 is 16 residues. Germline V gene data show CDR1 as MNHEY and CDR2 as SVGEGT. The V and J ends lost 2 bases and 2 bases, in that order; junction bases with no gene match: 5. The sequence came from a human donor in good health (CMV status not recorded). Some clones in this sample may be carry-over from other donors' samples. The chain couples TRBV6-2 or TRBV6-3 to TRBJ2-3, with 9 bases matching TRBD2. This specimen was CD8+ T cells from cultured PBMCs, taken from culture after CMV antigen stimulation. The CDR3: CASSYEAGGATDTQYF. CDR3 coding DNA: TGTGCCAGCAGTTACGAAGCGGGGGGCGCCACAGATACGCAGTATTTT.